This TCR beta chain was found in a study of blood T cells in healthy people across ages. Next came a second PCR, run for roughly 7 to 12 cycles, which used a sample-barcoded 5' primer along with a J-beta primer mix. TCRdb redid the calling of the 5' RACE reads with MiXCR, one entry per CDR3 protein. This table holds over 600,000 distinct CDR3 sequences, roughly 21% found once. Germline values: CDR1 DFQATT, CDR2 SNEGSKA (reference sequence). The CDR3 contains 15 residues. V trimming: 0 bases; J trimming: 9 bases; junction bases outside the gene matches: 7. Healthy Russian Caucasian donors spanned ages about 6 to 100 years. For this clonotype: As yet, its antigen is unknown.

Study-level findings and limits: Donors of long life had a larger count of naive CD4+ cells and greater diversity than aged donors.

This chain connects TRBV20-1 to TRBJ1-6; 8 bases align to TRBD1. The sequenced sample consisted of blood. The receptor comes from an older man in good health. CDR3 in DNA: TGCAGTGCTAGAGAAGGACAGGGAGGGATTTCACCCCTCCACTTT. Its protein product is CSAREGQGGISPLHF.